These 16 T cell receptor beta chains were all obtained from the same sample, sequenced in a study of OX40 agonist ivuxolimab in advanced cancers. Library method: the immunoSEQ multiplex PCR assay. Sourced from immuneACCESS, this table was stored by TCRdb with only in-frame sequences that have V and J called. A share of the clones is absent; for the studies checked, an unresolved V gene accounts for under half, and the remainder has no known explanation. Recorded for this sample are over 45,000 clones; more than 85% of them occurred a single time. The ten largest make up under 20% of the sample. The sample consisted of CD4+ or CD8+ T cells sorted from blood, taken in a trial of the OX40 agonist ivuxolimab. The receptors come from an adult with an advanced solid tumor such as melanoma, head and neck, liver or kidney cancer.

The genes are TRBV28 and TRBJ2-5; TRBD2 might be the D (6 bases). The CDR3 runs 16 residues. V lost 4 bases to trimming and J lost 2 bases, with 17 bases between them. The V gene's germline CDR1 is MDHEN and CDR2 SYDVKM. The CDR3 loop reads CASSSDIGTRQETQYF. CDR3 nucleotides: TGTGCCAGCAGTTCAGATATCGGGACTCGGCAAGAGACCCAGTACTTC.

V gene TRBV9 combines with J gene TRBJ2-2; D unclear. Trimming left V 6 bases short and J 6 bases short, with 6 bases between. CDR3 length: 11 amino acids. Germline V CDR1 and CDR2: SGDLS, YYNGEE. This CDR3 is CASKGPGELFF. DNA of the CDR3: TGTGCCAGCAAGGGTCCCGGGGAGCTGTTTTTT.

The V gene is TRBV11-2, the J gene TRBJ1-2; unclear D gene. The V end lost 1 base, the J end lost 3 bases, and 9 bases lay between the germline ends. CDR3 length: 14 residues. Germline V gives CDR1 SGHAT, CDR2 FQNNGV. CDR3 nucleotide sequence: TGTGCCAGCAGCTTAGCGTTGACCTACTATGGCTACACCTTC. Amino acid sequence: CASSLALTYYGYTF.

The rearrangement links TRBV19 to TRBJ1-6; D gene ambiguous. From germline, CDR1 is LNHDA and CDR2 SQIVND (reference sequence). With 4 bases removed from V and 10 bases from J, the gap between germline ends came to 17 bases. The CDR3 loop spans 15 amino acids. The CDR3 DNA is TGTGCCAGTAGTACCCCACCAACCTTCGGATCACCCCTCCACTTT. Its translation is CASSTPPTFGSPLHF.

The genes are TRBV25-1 and TRBJ1-1, with D tentatively TRBD1 (5 bases). CDR3 length: 12 residues. V gave up 7 bases and J gave up 4 bases, with 10 bases separating them. The V gene's germline CDR1 is MGHDK and CDR2 SYGVNS. The CDR3: CASKNRTTEAFF. The DNA for the CDR3 is TGTGCCAGCAAGAACAGGACCACTGAAGCTTTCTTT.

The rearrangement links TRBV28 to TRBJ2-1; TRBD2 aligns across 7 bases. CDR3 length: 15 residues. Looked up from germline, CDR1 is MDHEN and CDR2 is SYDVKM. With 10 bases clipped from V and 0 bases from J, the junction kept 9 bases outside the gene matches. CDR3 residues: CATHQGGSSYNEQFF. CDR3 DNA: TGTGCCACCCACCAAGGCGGGAGCTCCTACAATGAGCAGTTCTTC.

The V gene is TRBV19, the J gene TRBJ1-2; TRBD1 agrees at 9 bases. Germline V gene sequence: CDR1 LNHDA, CDR2 SQIVND (reference sequence). The CDR3 runs 16 residues. The ends lost 0 bases at V and 10 bases at J; junction bases unmatched: 12. CDR3 coding DNA: TGTGCCAGTAGTATAGATTGGGAGGACAGGGGCGAAGACTACACCTTC. The encoded protein is CASSIDWEDRGEDYTF.

The J gene is TRBJ2-7, the V gene TRBV5-1; D ambiguous. Germline V gene data show CDR1 as SGHRS and CDR2 as YFSETQ. This CDR3 is 14 amino acids long. Between the trimmed V and J ends, which lost 4 bases and 0 bases, there was a span of 11 bases. The CDR3 loop is CASSLEGNSYEQYF. The CDR3 DNA reads as TGCGCCAGCAGCCTAGAAGGGAACTCCTACGAGCAGTACTTC. Full variable domain (missing parts from reference TRBV5-1 and TRBJ2-7): KAGVTQTPRYLIKTRGQQVTLSCSPISGHRSVSWYQQTPGQGLQFLFEYFSETQRNKGNFPGRFSGRQFSNSRSEMNVSTLELGDSALYLCASSLEGNSYEQYFGPGTRLTVT.

This chain uses TRBV19 with TRBJ1-1; TRBD1 might be the D (5 bases). The ends were cut back, 7 bases at V and 3 bases at J, with 9 bases in the middle. Per the germline V gene, CDR1 is LNHDA and CDR2 is SQIVND (reference sequence). The CDR3 contains 12 residues. DNA for the CDR3: TGTGCCAGTATTTCAGGGTACACTGAAGCTTTCTTT. It encodes CASISGYTEAFF.

Remarks on this clone: The junction departs from germline at one end; a sequencing error may be responsible. The chain joins TRBV28 to TRBJ1-5, with a possible D match to TRBD1 (5 bases). The CDR3 extends over 13 amino acids. Germline V lookup: CDR1 MDHEN, CDR2 SYDVKM. In DNA form, the CDR3 reads TGTGCCAGCTGTTTCGGGGGACTTGGGCCCCAGCATTTT. Translation gives CASCFGGLGPQHF.

The chain uses TRBV4-3 and TRBJ2-1; D is perhaps TRBD2 (6 bases). The V gene's germline CDR1 is LGHNA and CDR2 YSLEER. The V end lost 4 bases, the J end lost 0 bases, and 10 bases lay between the germline ends. The CDR3 has 15 residues. The CDR3 sequence: CASSRGGTSYNEQFF. DNA of the CDR3: TGCGCCAGCAGCCGGGGCGGGACCTCCTACAATGAGCAGTTCTTC.

The chain combines TRBV28 with TRBJ2-3; D perhaps matches TRBD2 (6 bases). The CDR3 covers 15 residues. CDR1 and CDR2 (germline): MDHEN, SYDVKM. Trimming left V 4 bases short and J 4 bases short, with 15 bases between. Here the CDR3 reads CASSYLAGSADTQYF. DNA for the CDR3: TGTGCCAGCAGTTATTTGGCGGGAAGCGCAGATACGCAGTATTTT.

The chain has TRBV7-3 and TRBJ2-2; TRBD2 aligns across 14 bases. The CDR3 length is 17 residues. The germline CDR1 and CDR2 sequences are SGHTA and FQGTGA. Germline trimming cut 5 bases from V and 5 bases from J; bases unmatched to any gene: 7. The chain's CDR3 is CASSLGLAGVLTGELFF. CDR3 DNA: TGTGCCAGCAGCCTGGGACTAGCGGGAGTACTAACCGGGGAGCTGTTTTTT.

The chain joins TRBV5-1 to TRBJ2-7; D remains ambiguous. V lost 0 bases and J lost 6, with 10 bases in between. Germline lookup yields CDR1 SGHRS and CDR2 YFSETQ. CDR3 length equals 13 residues. Written as DNA, the CDR3 is TGCGCCAGCAGCTTGGTTTTGGGCAGCGAGCAGTACTTC. This sequence encodes CASSLVLGSEQYF. Full variable domain (rest looked up from reference TRBV5-1 and TRBJ2-7): KAGVTQTPRYLIKTRGQQVTLSCSPISGHRSVSWYQQTPGQGLQFLFEYFSETQRNKGNFPGRFSGRQFSNSRSEMNVSTLELGDSALYLCASSLVLGSEQYFGPGTRLTVT.

A single count supports this clone. This chain uses TRBV7-9 with TRBJ1-3, with unresolved D. CDR1 SEHNR and CDR2 FQNEAQ come from the germline V gene (reference sequence). CDR3 length: 14 residues. With 4 bases removed from V and 3 bases from J, the gap between germline ends came to 10 bases. CDR3 amino acids: CASSYGMGGNTIYF. The DNA for the CDR3 is TGTGCCAGCAGCTACGGAATGGGTGGAAACACCATATATTTT.

This clone has a single count. J is TRBJ1-1 and V is TRBV28, with a tentative D call TRBD1 (6 bases). Germline CDR1 reads MDHEN; CDR2 reads SYDVKM. The V gene lost 6 bases and the J gene lost 5 bases, with 13 bases spanning the gap. The CDR3 has 13 amino acids. The CDR3 protein is CASRYREGTEAFF. For the CDR3, the DNA is TGTGCCAGCAGGTACAGGGAGGGGACTGAAGCTTTCTTT. Using reference TRBV28 and TRBJ1-1 for the parts outside the CDR3, the full variable domain is DVKVTQSSRYLVKRTGEKVFLECVQDMDHENMFWYRQDPGLGLRLIYFSYDVKMKEKGDIPEGYSVSREKKERFSLILESASTNQTSMYLCASRYREGTEAFFGQGTRLTVV.